This entry lists 27 T cell receptor beta chains sequenced from one sample in a study of T cell responses to AZD1222 COVID-19 vaccine (dated by TCRdb to 2020 to 2022). The time point tag for this specimen amounts to: about 28 days (+/-7) after the second vaccine dose. The library was built by means of the immunoSEQ multiplex PCR assay. TCRdb limited this immuneACCESS table to in-frame rearrangements with V and J called. A share of clones is missing; checked studies link under half to unresolved V genes, and the rest is unexplained. The sample records 100,000 to 150,000 clones, around 83% of which are singletons. About 29% of the sample rests with the top ten. Sequencing was performed on peripheral blood, taken 28 days after the second AZD1222 dose. The receptors were gathered from an adult who received the AZD1222 COVID-19 vaccine.

The V gene is TRBV10-2, the J gene TRBJ2-4; TRBD1 agrees at 7 bases. Looked up from germline, CDR1 is WSHSY and CDR2 is SAAADI. Germline trimming cut 6 bases from V and 0 bases from J; bases unmatched to any gene: 20. The CDR3 runs to 20 residues. CDR3 amino acids: CASRDTGAHDGPLAKNIQYF. For the CDR3, the DNA is TGCGCCAGCAGGGATACAGGGGCCCACGACGGTCCACTAGCCAAAAACATTCAGTACTTC.

The chain links TRBV18 to TRBJ2-7; D gene unclear. V was trimmed by 1 base and J by 2 bases, leaving 9 bases between them. There are 14 residues in the CDR3. Germline V gene data show CDR1 as KGHSH and CDR2 as LQKENI. CDR3 in DNA: TGTGCCAGCTCACCACGGACGTCTGCCTACGAGCAGTACTTC. Translation: CASSPRTSAYEQYF. Together with reference TRBV18 and TRBJ2-7, the CDR3 gives the full variable domain: NAGVMQNPRHLVRRRGQEARLRCSPMKGHSHVYWYRQLPEEGLKFMVYLQKENIIDESGMPKERFSAEFPKEGPSILRIQQVVRGDSAAYFCASSPRTSAYEQYFGPGTRLTVT.

This clone has just a few counts. At one end the junction does not follow the germline gene, possibly because of a read error. The J gene is TRBJ1-5, the V gene TRBV18; 9 nucleotides match TRBD1. CDR1 is KGHSH and CDR2 is LQKENI in the germline V gene. CDR3 length: 14 amino acids. The CDR3 spells CASSEKTGGPNFGF. As DNA, the CDR3 is TGTGCCAGCTCGGAAAAGACAGGGGGACCTAATTTTGGATTT. Full variable domain (remainder filled in from reference TRBV18 and TRBJ1-5): NAGVMQNPRHLVRRRGQEARLRCSPMKGHSHVYWYRQLPEEGLKFMVYLQKENIIDESGMPKERFSAEFPKEGPSILRIQQVVRGDSAAYFCASSEKTGGPNFGFGDGTRLSIL.

The chain carries TRBV6-5 and TRBJ1-1, with 8 bases that match TRBD1. V lost 5 bases, J lost 5 bases, and 7 bases stayed unmatched. The CDR3 spans 14 residues. Germline V gene sequence: CDR1 MNHEY, CDR2 SVGAGI. The CDR3 reads CASSPLTGETEAFF. DNA for the CDR3: TGTGCCAGCAGTCCTCTGACAGGGGAGACTGAAGCTTTCTTT.

The rearrangement uses TRBV29-1 and TRBJ1-2; D not certain. In germline, CDR1 is SQVTM, CDR2 ANQGSEA. V was pared by 7 bases and J by 3 bases, with 9 bases between. This CDR3 region has 11 residues. CDR3 residues: CSGYKDYGYTF. The DNA for the CDR3 is TGCAGCGGGTATAAAGACTATGGCTACACCTTC.

The rearrangement links TRBV5-1 to TRBJ1-5; TRBD1 aligns across 7 bases. Germline lookup yields CDR1 SGHRS and CDR2 YFSETQ. CDR3 length: 14 amino acids. With V trimmed by 4 bases and J by 7 bases, 8 bases remained unmatched. The CDR3 nucleotides are TGCGCCAGCAGCCCTCAGGGGGTAGAGCAGCCCCAGCATTTT. This gives the protein CASSPQGVEQPQHF.

The rearrangement uses TRBV28 and TRBJ1-1, with D hard to call. Looked up from germline, CDR1 is MDHEN and CDR2 is SYDVKM. The length of the CDR3 is 13 residues. Trimming took off 7 bases at V and 0 bases at J, with 9 bases between the two ends. Here the CDR3 DNA reads TGTGCCAGCATCCATCAGGTGAACACTGAAGCTTTCTTT. Translated: CASIHQVNTEAFF.

The chain joins TRBV7-9 to TRBJ1-2; TRBD1 matches 10 bases. The germline gives CDR1 SEHNR, CDR2 FQNEAQ (reference sequence). The CDR3 has 14 residues. Trimming at V came to 5 bases and at J to 8 bases, leaving 8 bases not matched to a gene. The CDR3 DNA reads TGTGCCAGCAGCGATACCGGGACAGGGGTCGGCTACACCTTC. Translation gives CASSDTGTGVGYTF.

The chain is built from TRBV19 and TRBJ1-2; the match to TRBD1 covers 7 bases. The CDR3 consists of 16 residues. Germline-derived CDR1 and CDR2 are LNHDA and SQIVND (reference sequence). V trimming: 4 bases; J trimming: 4 bases; junction bases outside the gene matches: 12. The DNA for the CDR3 is TGTGCCAGTAGTAAATCCGGGACAGTCGCCGGCTATGGCTACACCTTC. Protein: CASSKSGTVAGYGYTF.

V usage is TRBV20-1 and J usage is TRBJ2-7; D is perhaps TRBD2 (7 bases). The CDR3 extends over 17 amino acids. Trimming pared 3 bases from V and 3 bases from J, leaving 24 bases between. Germline-derived CDR1 and CDR2 are DFQATT and SNEGSKA (reference sequence). The CDR3 loop reads CSASKGGTDIRFYEQYF. CDR3 bases: TGCAGTGCTAGTAAGGGGGGGACTGATATCAGATTCTACGAGCAGTACTTC.

The V gene is TRBV27, the J gene TRBJ1-5, with D perhaps TRBD1 (5 bases). The CDR3 totals 15 residues. The ends were cut back, 2 bases at V and 0 bases at J, with 8 bases in the middle. Germline CDR1 is MNHEY and CDR2 is SMNVEV (reference sequence). The CDR3 protein is CASSLRGYSNQPQHF. The DNA for the CDR3 is TGTGCCAGCAGTTTAAGGGGTTATAGCAATCAGCCCCAGCATTTT.

The V and J genes are TRBV28 and TRBJ2-1; D not resolved. The CDR3 is 13 amino acids. V was trimmed by 3 bases and J by 3 bases, leaving 6 bases between them. Germline V lookup: CDR1 MDHEN, CDR2 SYDVKM. The CDR3 reads CASSFGFYNEQFF. The CDR3 DNA sequence: TGTGCCAGCAGTTTCGGATTCTACAATGAGCAGTTCTTC.

The V and J genes are TRBV7-2 and TRBJ1-5; maybe TRBD1 (5 bases). CDR3 size: 14 residues. V was trimmed by 1 base and J by 4 bases, leaving 8 bases between them. Germline V CDR1 and CDR2: SGHTA, FQGNSA. The CDR3 here is CASSLGDRNQPQHF. CDR3 nucleotide sequence: TGTGCCAGCAGCTTAGGTGACAGAAATCAGCCCCAGCATTTT.

J is TRBJ2-2 and V is TRBV28; tentatively, D is TRBD2 (5 bases). V gave up 2 bases and J gave up 5 bases, with 6 bases separating them. CDR3 length: 13 residues. Germline V CDR1 and CDR2: MDHEN, SYDVKM. The CDR3 DNA reads as TGTGCCAGCAGTTTAACGGGGACCGGGGAGCTGTTTTTT. This sequence encodes CASSLTGTGELFF.

The chain links TRBV4-3 to TRBJ2-2; D is possibly TRBD1 or TRBD2 (5 bases each). V was trimmed by 0 bases and J by 7 bases, leaving 9 bases between them. The V gene's germline CDR1 is LGHNA and CDR2 YSLEER. This CDR3 contains 14 residues. The DNA for the CDR3 is TGCGCCAGCAGCCAAGACACTAGGGGCGGGGAGCTGTTTTTT. Translation: CASSQDTRGGELFF.

This chain connects TRBV28 to TRBJ2-7, with D tentatively TRBD1 (6 bases). This CDR3 spans 12 amino acids. Trimming left V 8 bases short and J 4 bases short, with 12 bases between. In germline, CDR1 is MDHEN, CDR2 SYDVKM. CDR3 nucleotides: TGTGCCAGCCAGACAGGTGTATACGAGCAGTACTTC. Protein sequence: CASQTGVYEQYF.

V and J are TRBV5-6 and TRBJ1-2; 7 bases match TRBD1. Trimming took 6 bases from V and 0 from J; bases not matched to a gene: 20. CDR1 is SGHDT, CDR2 YYEEEE, per germline. CDR3 length: 19 residues. CDR3 residues: CASIAGAGRGRSTNYGYTF. The CDR3 DNA reads TGTGCCAGCATCGCCGGTGCAGGCAGGGGGAGATCTACTAACTATGGCTACACCTTC.

The table lists this clone with a count of one. The rearrangement links TRBV21-1 to TRBJ2-1; the listed D gene, TRBD2, was not tested against the DNA. TRBV21-1 is labeled a pseudogene. The CDR3 covers 16 residues. CDR3 protein: CASSKEWAGGQNEQFF. The CDR3 region has the DNA TGTGCCAGCAGCAAAGAGTGGGCGGGGGGGCAAAATGAGCAGTTCTTC.

The chain combines TRBV5-6 with TRBJ2-3; maybe TRBD2 (7 bases). Germline CDR1 SGHDT, CDR2 YYEEEE. Trimming shortened V by 4 bases and J by 4 bases, and 13 bases separated the two germline ends. CDR3 length: 14 residues. The CDR3 spells CASSPRGGADTQYF. DNA of the CDR3: TGTGCCAGCAGCCCTAGGGGGGGGGCAGATACGCAGTATTTT.

The chain joins TRBV7-2 to TRBJ2-3; no reliable D call. The CDR3 spans 11 residues. Germline V gene lookup returns CDR1 SGHTA and CDR2 FQGNSA. V gave up 1 base and J gave up 5 bases, with 1 base separating them. CDR3 residues: CASSLVDTQYF. As DNA, the CDR3 is TGTGCCAGCAGCTTAGTAGATACGCAGTATTTT.

The CDR3 reads CASSYSPYTTFEQYF. The DNA for the CDR3 is TGTGCCAGCAGTTACTCCCCCTACACGACCTTCGAGCAGTACTTC. This chain uses TRBV6-2 or TRBV6-3 with TRBJ2-7, with D unclear. Germline CDR1 and CDR2: MNHEY and SVGEGT. The CDR3 covers 15 residues. V shed 0 bases and J shed 6 bases, with 15 bases lying between them.

The rearrangement uses TRBV6-5 and TRBJ1-2; TRBD1 might be the D (5 bases). Germline V gene data show CDR1 as MNHEY and CDR2 as SVGAGI. This CDR3 contains 14 residues. Trimming removed 7 bases at V and 8 bases at J, with 20 bases between. The CDR3 spells CASNAGREWGGYTF. The CDR3 bases are TGTGCCAGCAATGCAGGGAGAGAATGGGGCGGCTACACCTTC.

This chain uses TRBV18 with TRBJ1-2, with unresolved D. CDR3 length: 14 amino acids. Trimming pared 6 bases from V and 3 bases from J, leaving 14 bases between. Germline V lookup: CDR1 KGHSH, CDR2 LQKENI. CDR3 in amino acids: CASSPDPEYYGYTF. For the CDR3, the DNA is TGTGCCAGCTCGCCCGACCCTGAATACTATGGCTACACCTTC.

This clone was counted only a few times. The gene calls are TRBV5-1 and TRBJ1-6; 7 nucleotides align to TRBD1. Germline loops: CDR1 SGHRS, CDR2 YFSETQ. The CDR3 extends over 15 amino acids. V trimming: 4 bases; J trimming: 10 bases; junction bases outside the gene matches: 11. CDR3 residues: CASSPTGRQLSPLHF. In nucleotides, the CDR3 is TGCGCCAGCAGCCCGACAGGGCGCCAGTTGTCACCCCTCCACTTT.

The chain's CDR3 is CASRSPWAGQETQYF. The CDR3 DNA reads TGTGCCAGCAGGTCCCCCTGGGCGGGCCAAGAGACCCAGTACTTC. The genes are TRBV6-5 and TRBJ2-5, with D maybe TRBD2 (5 bases). This CDR3 spans 15 amino acids. The germline gives CDR1 MNHEY, CDR2 SVGAGI. V was pared by 6 bases and J by 1 base, with 15 bases between.

The CDR3 region has the DNA TGCGCCAGCAGTAGGGACAGCTCCTACGAGCAGTACTTC. Translation: CASSRDSSYEQYF. The gene calls are TRBV4-1 and TRBJ2-7; 7 nucleotides match TRBD1. The J segment lost 0 bases and the V segment lost 6 bases, leaving 2 bases of the junction unmatched. CDR3 length equals 13 residues. Germline CDR1 and CDR2: MGHRA and YSYEKL.

This chain links TRBV2 with TRBJ1-5, with 12 nucleotides matching TRBD1. The CDR3 sequence is 15 residues long. With 6 bases clipped from V and 6 bases from J, the junction kept 6 bases outside the gene matches. Germline CDR1 SNHLY, CDR2 FYNNEI. The CDR3 loop is CASSPGTGGSQPQHF. DNA of the CDR3: TGTGCCAGCAGCCCAGGGACAGGGGGCTCTCAGCCCCAGCATTTT.